This entry describes one T cell receptor beta chain. The antigen remains undetermined. Vbeta (60) and Jbeta (13) primers were used in the PCR. Generated by immunoSEQ multiplex PCR, the TCRdb table keeps only in-frame clones and is missing some. The table shows about 150,000 clones, with more than 75% occurring only once. These data belong to a study of cytomegalovirus exposure and HLA in healthy donors. Study at large: Approximately 80 million unique TCRs, all from HLA-typed donors, were included in an early release of the data. Of all 400 or so donors who were genotyped, under 90% belonged to the Caucasian-associated ancestry cluster.

Trimming at V came to 2 bases and at J to 3 bases, leaving 13 bases not matched to a gene. The CDR3 covers 18 residues. CDR1 is SGHRS and CDR2 is YFSETQ in the germline V gene. General study points: Association of a missense DCLRE1C variant with TCR beta V- and J-gene trimming was reported in a later analysis.

The chain employs TRBV5-1 and TRBJ1-3; 8 positions match TRBD1. This receptor was obtained from a woman between 40 and 55 years old in good health and CMV-seronegative. What was sequenced was PBMCs. CDR3 nucleotides: TGCGCCAGCAGCTTTACCACCGGGACAGGCCAGGGTGGAAACACCATATATTTT. Translated: CASSFTTGTGQGGNTIYF. Filled out from reference TRBV5-1 and TRBJ1-3, the complete variable domain reads KAGVTQTPRYLIKTRGQQVTLSCSPISGHRSVSWYQQTPGQGLQFLFEYFSETQRNKGNFPGRFSGRQFSNSRSEMNVSTLELGDSALYLCASSFTTGTGQGGNTIYFGEGSWLTVV.